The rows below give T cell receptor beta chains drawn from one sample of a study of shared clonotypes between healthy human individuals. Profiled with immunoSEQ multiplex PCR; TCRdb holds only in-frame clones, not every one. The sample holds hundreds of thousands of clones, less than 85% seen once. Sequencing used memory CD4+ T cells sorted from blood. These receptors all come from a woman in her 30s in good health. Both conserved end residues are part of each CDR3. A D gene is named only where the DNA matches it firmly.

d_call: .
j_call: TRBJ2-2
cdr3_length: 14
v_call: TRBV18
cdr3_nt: TGTGCCAGCTCACCACCTTCGACCGCCGGGGAGCTGTTTTTT
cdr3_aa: CASSPPSTAGELFF

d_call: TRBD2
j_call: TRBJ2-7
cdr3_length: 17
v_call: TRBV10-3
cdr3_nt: TGTGCCATCAGTGAGTCATCGGGACTAGCGGGAGGTTACGAGCAGTACTTC
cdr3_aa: CAISESSGLAGGYEQYF

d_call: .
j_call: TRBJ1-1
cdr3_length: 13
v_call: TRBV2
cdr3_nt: TGTGCCGTGATGCAGGGAGAGGGCACTGAAGCTTTCTTT
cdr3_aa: CAVMQGEGTEAFF

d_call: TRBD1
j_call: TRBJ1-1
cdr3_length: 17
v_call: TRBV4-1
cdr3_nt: TGCGCCAGCAGCCAAGCGTTAACCGGGACAGGGCGCATGTTAGCTTTCTTT
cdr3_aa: CASSQALTGTGRMLAFF

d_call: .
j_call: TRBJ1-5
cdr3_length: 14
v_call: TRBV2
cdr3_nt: TGTGCCAGCAGTTCTACAGGGTCAGATCAGCCCCAGCATTTT
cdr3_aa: CASSSTGSDQPQHF

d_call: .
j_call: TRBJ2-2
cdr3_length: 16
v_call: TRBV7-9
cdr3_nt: TGTGCCACCAGATACGCCGAGCGGTCGAACACCGGGGAGCTGTTTTTT
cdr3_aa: CATRYAERSNTGELFF

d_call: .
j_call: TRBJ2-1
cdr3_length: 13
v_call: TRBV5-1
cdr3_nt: TGCGCCAGCAGCTTGGCCCCAGACGGAGCAAAGTTCTTC
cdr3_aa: CASSLAPDGAKFF

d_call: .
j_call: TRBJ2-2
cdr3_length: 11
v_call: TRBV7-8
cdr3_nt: TGTGCCAGCAGCACTACCGGGGAGCTGTTTTTT
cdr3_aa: CASSTTGELFF

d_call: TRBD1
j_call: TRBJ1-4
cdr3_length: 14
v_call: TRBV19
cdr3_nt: TGTGCCAGTCGACAGGGAGTCACTAATGAAAAACTGTTTTTT
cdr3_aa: CASRQGVTNEKLFF

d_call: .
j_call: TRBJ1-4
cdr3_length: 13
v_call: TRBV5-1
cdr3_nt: TGCGCCAGCAGCTTGGAGCCGGGTGAAAAACTGTTTTTT
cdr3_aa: CASSLEPGEKLFF

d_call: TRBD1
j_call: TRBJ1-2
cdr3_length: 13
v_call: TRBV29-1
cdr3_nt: TGCAGCGGGGTTGACAGGGGGTCCTATGGCTACACCTTC
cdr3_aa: CSGVDRGSYGYTF

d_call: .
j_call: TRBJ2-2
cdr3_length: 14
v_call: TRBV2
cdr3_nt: TGTGCCAGCAGTGATGTTTGGGGGACCGGGGAGCTGTTTTTT
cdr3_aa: CASSDVWGTGELFF

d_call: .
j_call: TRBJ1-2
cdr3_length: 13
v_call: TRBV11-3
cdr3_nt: TGTGCCAGCAGCTTGGGGGTAAACTATGGCTACACCTTC
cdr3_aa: CASSLGVNYGYTF